This T cell receptor (beta chain) comes out of a study of blood T cell repertoires in COVID-19. Across the whole study: The United States, Italy and Spain supplied acute and convalescent COVID-19 samples. Sources were T cells, B-cell-depleted T cells, or PBMCs; the material itself was cDNA or gDNA.

In the authors' workflow: Counts of nucleated cells, estimated from reference gene primer amplification, were obtained. TCRdb's copy holds only in-frame clones and misses some; the assay was immunoSEQ multiplex PCR. The D gene and trimming were derived from the DNA, and the V and J assignments and clone size from that table. This table has more than 70,000 clones, over 75% appearing once. Germline CDR1 reads LGHNA; CDR2 reads YNFKEQ. The CDR3 extends over 14 amino acids. The V segment lost 4 bases and the J segment 6 bases; nucleotides outside the gene matches: 5. Sequencing was done on a sample of peripheral blood. The chain links TRBV4-2 to TRBJ2-7; TRBD2 agrees at 11 bases. This TCR was recovered from a man in his 60s with acute or convalescent COVID-19. CDR3 protein: CASSPPGLAVEQYF. The CDR3 DNA follows: TGTGCCAGCAGCCCCCCGGGACTAGCGGTCGAGCAGTACTTC.